A selection of T cell receptor beta chains follows, all from one sample in a study of immune cell composition in non-small cell lung cancer. Libraries were prepared by immunoSEQ multiplex PCR; TCRdb keeps only in-frame clonotypes and omits some of them. Of about 570 clones in the sample, around 74% were seen once. Input material: non-adjacent lung tissue. The origin of the receptors is a human donor with non-small cell lung cancer. Both conserved end residues are part of each CDR3. A D gene is named only where the DNA matches it firmly. Size is stated for part of the rows, as once, few or many counts, or as a class when the clone is expanded.

d_gene: NA; v_gene: TRBV19; j_gene: TRBJ1-1; abundance: NA; CDR3aa: CASSPTMNTEAFF; CDR3nt: TGTGCCAGTAGCCCTACCATGAACACTGAAGCTTTCTTT
d_gene: NA; v_gene: TRBV6-6; j_gene: TRBJ2-5; abundance: NA; CDR3aa: CASTKTSGLGTQYF; CDR3nt: TGTGCCAGCACTAAAACTTCGGGTCTTGGGACCCAGTACTTC
d_gene: NA; v_gene: TRBV6-1; j_gene: TRBJ1-5; abundance: NA; CDR3aa: CASSEARVGYQPQHF; CDR3nt: TGTGCCAGCAGTGAAGCGCGGGTCGGATATCAGCCCCAGCATTTT
d_gene: NA; v_gene: TRBV7-6; j_gene: TRBJ1-5; abundance: NA; CDR3aa: CASSSHPNQPQHF; CDR3nt: TGTGCCAGCAGCTCCCACCCGAATCAGCCCCAGCATTTT
d_gene: NA; v_gene: TRBV6-5; j_gene: TRBJ2-2; abundance: once; CDR3aa: CASSWRAAGELFF; CDR3nt: TGTGCCAGCAGTTGGCGGGCAGCCGGGGAGCTGTTTTTT
d_gene: TRBD1; v_gene: TRBV6-1; j_gene: TRBJ1-1; abundance: NA; CDR3aa: CASSEAAQGANTEAFF; CDR3nt: TGTGCCAGCAGTGAGGCAGCACAGGGGGCAAACACTGAAGCTTTCTTT
d_gene: NA; v_gene: TRBV30; j_gene: TRBJ2-5; abundance: NA; CDR3aa: CAWSPYNNAEETQYF; CDR3nt: TGTGCCTGGAGCCCATATAATAACGCCGAAGAGACCCAGTACTTC
d_gene: TRBD2; v_gene: TRBV19; j_gene: TRBJ2-7; abundance: few; CDR3aa: CASRDTGGAYEQYF; CDR3nt: TGTGCCAGTAGGGACACGGGGGGAGCCTACGAGCAGTACTTC
d_gene: NA; v_gene: TRBV30; j_gene: TRBJ1-5; abundance: NA; CDR3aa: CAWRGGGTGSNQPQHF; CDR3nt: TGTGCCTGGAGAGGGGGGGGCACCGGGAGCAATCAGCCCCAGCATTTT
d_gene: NA; v_gene: TRBV10-2; j_gene: TRBJ1-2; abundance: NA; CDR3aa: CAISDGLHYGYTF; CDR3nt: TGTGCCATCAGTGACGGCCTGCACTATGGCTACACCTTC
d_gene: NA; v_gene: TRBV4-3; j_gene: TRBJ2-1; abundance: NA; CDR3aa: CASSQDSVRGYNEQFF; CDR3nt: TGCGCCAGCAGCCAAGATTCGGTCCGGGGTTACAATGAGCAGTTCTTC
d_gene: NA; v_gene: TRBV29-1; j_gene: TRBJ2-3; abundance: NA; CDR3aa: CGSAAFTDTQYF; CDR3nt: TGCGGCTCGGCGGCCTTCACAGATACGCAGTATTTT
d_gene: TRBD1; v_gene: TRBV30; j_gene: TRBJ1-5; abundance: NA; CDR3aa: CAWSVGTGGINQPQHF; CDR3nt: TGTGCCTGGAGTGTGGGGACAGGGGGAATCAATCAGCCCCAGCATTTT
d_gene: NA; v_gene: TRBV5-4; j_gene: TRBJ2-2; abundance: NA; CDR3aa: CASSLAARGTGELFF; CDR3nt: TGTGCCAGCAGCTTGGCCGCAAGGGGCACCGGGGAGCTGTTTTTT
d_gene: TRBD1; v_gene: TRBV9; j_gene: TRBJ1-3; abundance: once; CDR3aa: CASSSGGGGNTIYF; CDR3nt: TGTGCCAGCAGCTCAGGGGGCGGTGGAAACACCATATATTTT
d_gene: TRBD1; v_gene: TRBV4-3; j_gene: TRBJ2-1; abundance: once; CDR3aa: CASSQVGDRVSHEQFF; CDR3nt: TGCGCCAGCAGCCAAGTGGGGGACAGGGTTTCGCATGAGCAGTTCTTC
d_gene: NA; v_gene: TRBV7-8; j_gene: TRBJ1-3; abundance: NA; CDR3aa: CASSLTSSGNTIYF; CDR3nt: TGTGCCAGCAGCTTAACCAGCTCTGGAAACACCATATATTTT
d_gene: NA; v_gene: TRBV5-6; j_gene: TRBJ1-4; abundance: few; CDR3aa: CASSPGPNEKLFF; CDR3nt: TGTGCCAGCAGCCCCGGACCCAATGAAAAACTGTTTTTT
d_gene: TRBD1; v_gene: TRBV18; j_gene: TRBJ1-2; abundance: NA; CDR3aa: CASSLETGTELGYTF; CDR3nt: TGTGCCAGCTCACTGGAGACCGGGACAGAGTTGGGCTACACCTTC
d_gene: NA; v_gene: TRBV7-9; j_gene: TRBJ1-2; abundance: NA; CDR3aa: CASSLFHYGYTF; CDR3nt: TGTGCCAGCAGCTTATTTCATTATGGCTACACCTTC
d_gene: NA; v_gene: TRBV7-8; j_gene: TRBJ2-1; abundance: NA; CDR3aa: CASSLVWLLGNEQFF; CDR3nt: TGTGCCAGCAGCTTAGTATGGCTCTTAGGCAATGAGCAGTTCTTC
d_gene: TRBD1; v_gene: TRBV28; j_gene: TRBJ2-6; abundance: NA; CDR3aa: CASSFDPGQGVSGANVLTF; CDR3nt: TGTGCCAGCAGTTTCGATCCGGGACAGGGAGTATCTGGGGCCAACGTCCTGACTTTC
d_gene: NA; v_gene: TRBV10-3; j_gene: TRBJ2-7; abundance: hyperexpanded; CDR3aa: CAITDGYEQYF; CDR3nt: TGTGCCATCACCGACGGCTACGAGCAGTACTTC
d_gene: NA; v_gene: TRBV18; j_gene: TRBJ2-5; abundance: NA; CDR3aa: CASSPQAAETQYF; CDR3nt: TGTGCCAGCTCACCACAGGCTGCAGAGACCCAGTACTTC
d_gene: NA; v_gene: TRBV27; j_gene: TRBJ1-2; abundance: once; CDR3aa: CASSSMNDNYGYTF; CDR3nt: TGTGCCAGCAGTTCGATGAACGATAACTATGGCTACACCTTC
d_gene: NA; v_gene: TRBV2; j_gene: TRBJ2-1; abundance: NA; CDR3aa: CASRNRAYNEQFF; CDR3nt: TGTGCCAGCAGGAACAGGGCCTACAATGAGCAGTTCTTC
d_gene: NA; v_gene: TRBV19; j_gene: TRBJ1-2; abundance: large; CDR3aa: CATLKGDYGYTF; CDR3nt: TGTGCCACATTAAAAGGGGACTATGGCTACACCTTC
d_gene: NA; v_gene: TRBV20-1; j_gene: TRBJ2-3; abundance: NA; CDR3aa: CSAQTTDTQYF; CDR3nt: TGCAGTGCTCAAACCACAGATACGCAGTATTTT
d_gene: NA; v_gene: TRBV10-1; j_gene: TRBJ2-3; abundance: NA; CDR3aa: CAETKGAGPRGDTQYF; CDR3nt: TGCGCCGAAACTAAAGGGGCAGGGCCCCGAGGGGATACGCAGTATTTT
d_gene: TRBD2; v_gene: TRBV9; j_gene: TRBJ2-3; abundance: NA; CDR3aa: CASSVGAGWAGGSTDTQYF; CDR3nt: TGTGCCAGCAGCGTAGGGGCGGGCTGGGCGGGGGGTAGCACAGATACGCAGTATTTT
d_gene: TRBD1; v_gene: TRBV28; j_gene: TRBJ2-7; abundance: NA; CDR3aa: CASNVGTGLFYEQYF; CDR3nt: TGTGCCAGCAACGTCGGGACAGGCCTCTTCTACGAGCAGTACTTC
d_gene: NA; v_gene: TRBV18; j_gene: TRBJ2-3; abundance: NA; CDR3aa: CASSQTGLGDGTDTQYF; CDR3nt: TGTGCCAGCTCACAGACGGGGCTGGGTGACGGCACAGATACGCAGTATTTT
d_gene: NA; v_gene: TRBV19; j_gene: TRBJ1-5; abundance: NA; CDR3aa: CASSFREGGVQPQHF; CDR3nt: TGTGCCAGTAGTTTTCGCGAAGGGGGAGTTCAGCCCCAGCATTTT
d_gene: NA; v_gene: TRBV19; j_gene: TRBJ2-4; abundance: few; CDR3aa: CARTYARDVVRGNIQYF; CDR3nt: TGTGCCAGGACCTACGCAAGGGACGTGGTTAGGGGTAACATTCAGTACTTC
d_gene: NA; v_gene: TRBV28; j_gene: TRBJ1-2; abundance: large; CDR3aa: CASREPGDTDGYTF; CDR3nt: TGTGCCAGCAGGGAGCCAGGGGACACGGATGGCTACACCTTC
d_gene: NA; v_gene: TRBV7-9; j_gene: TRBJ1-2; abundance: large; CDR3aa: CASSLATVGGTF; CDR3nt: TGTGCCAGCAGCTTAGCGACAGTAGGGGGCACCTTC
d_gene: NA; v_gene: TRBV5-1; j_gene: TRBJ1-1; abundance: few; CDR3aa: CASSPRGGEANTEAFF; CDR3nt: TGCGCCAGCAGCCCTCGGGGTGGGGAAGCGAACACTGAAGCTTTCTTT
d_gene: TRBD1; v_gene: TRBV30; j_gene: TRBJ1-6; abundance: NA; CDR3aa: CAWSRGQSNSPLHF; CDR3nt: TGTGCCTGGAGCCGGGGACAGAGTAATTCACCCCTCCACTTT
d_gene: TRBD1; v_gene: TRBV7-9; j_gene: TRBJ2-7; abundance: NA; CDR3aa: CASSLGGTGGWQYF; CDR3nt: TGTGCCAGCAGCTTAGGAGGGACAGGGGGCTGGCAGTACTTC
d_gene: NA; v_gene: TRBV6-5; j_gene: TRBJ2-7; abundance: NA; CDR3aa: CASSYSSVSYEQYF; CDR3nt: TGTGCCAGCAGTTACTCGTCAGTATCCTACGAGCAGTACTTC
d_gene: NA; v_gene: TRBV28; j_gene: TRBJ2-7; abundance: NA; CDR3aa: CASSPSADTLPTYEQYF; CDR3nt: TGTGCCAGCAGTCCTTCCGCGGACACGCTACCGACCTACGAGCAGTACTTC
d_gene: TRBD1; v_gene: TRBV5-5; j_gene: TRBJ1-1; abundance: NA; CDR3aa: CASSADRGVDTEAFF; CDR3nt: TGCGCCAGCAGCGCGGACAGGGGAGTGGACACTGAAGCTTTCTTT
d_gene: NA; v_gene: TRBV6-4; j_gene: TRBJ2-1; abundance: NA; CDR3aa: CASSDSADYNEQFF; CDR3nt: TGTGCCAGCAGTGACTCGGCCGACTACAATGAGCAGTTCTTC
d_gene: NA; v_gene: TRBV21-1; j_gene: TRBJ1-2; abundance: NA; CDR3aa: CASSKLGFSGIRGYTF; CDR3nt: TGTGCCAGCAGCAAATTAGGCTTCTCGGGGATAAGGGGCTACACCTTC
d_gene: NA; v_gene: TRBV19; j_gene: TRBJ2-2; abundance: NA; CDR3aa: CASRRTDTGELFF; CDR3nt: TGTGCCAGTAGAAGGACGGACACCGGGGAGCTGTTTTTT